This T cell receptor beta chain comes out of a study of blood T cell repertoires in COVID-19. On the study more broadly: COVID-19 samples, acute and convalescent, were from the United States, Italy and Spain. Nucleic acid was either cDNA or gDNA, and it came from T cells, B-cell-depleted T cells, or PBMCs.

CDR3 length: 13 amino acids. The germline V and J ends were trimmed by 8 bases and 0 bases, with 8 bases remaining between them. Original methodology: The authors estimated nucleated cell counts from reference gene primer amplification. Data came from immunoSEQ multiplex PCR; TCRdb stores just in-frame clones and leaves some out. V and J calls and clone size follow that table, whereas D and trimming were derived from the DNA. The repertoire holds about 200,000 clones, with 70% to 90% as singletons. This chain joins TRBV12-3 or TRBV12-4 and TRBJ1-3; no firm D call. This sequence was found in an elderly woman with acute or convalescent COVID-19. The sequencing sample was made of peripheral blood. In DNA form, the CDR3 reads TGTGCCAGCGGGGAGGGCTCTGGAAACACCATATATTTT. Amino acid sequence: CASGEGSGNTIYF.